Listed below are T cell receptor beta chains from one sample, sequenced in a study of cytomegalovirus exposure and HLA in healthy donors. Using immunoSEQ multiplex PCR, the repertoire was profiled, and TCRdb retains in-frame clones only, with some absent. This sample has around 120,000 clones, with about three quarters found just once. What was sequenced was PBMCs. The receptors originated from a woman in her forties in good health and CMV-seropositive. The CDR3 runs from the conserved cysteine through the conserved F or W. The D gene is left open where the match is weak. Some rows mark clone size as missing; the rest say once, few, many or name a class of expanded clone.

d_call clone_size j_call v_call cdr3_aa cdr3_nt
TRBD2 - TRBJ2-1 TRBV10-3 CATASGSRGEQFF TGTGCCACAGCTAGCGGGAGTAGGGGTGAGCAGTTCTTC
TRBD2 few TRBJ2-1 TRBV6-1 CASFAPSGYNEQFF TGTGCCAGCTTCGCGCCTAGCGGTTACAATGAGCAGTTCTTC
- - TRBJ2-7 TRBV4-3 CASSQTGWDEQYF TGCGCCAGCAGCCAAACAGGGTGGGACGAGCAGTACTTC
TRBD1 - TRBJ1-2 TRBV30 CAWSRDRPYGYTF TGTGCCTGGAGTAGGGACAGACCCTATGGCTACACCTTC
- once TRBJ1-5 TRBV4-3 CASSQEQGGQPQHF TGCGCCAGCAGCCAAGAGCAGGGAGGTCAGCCCCAGCATTTT
- - TRBJ2-5 TRBV4-1 CASRPTARGKETQYF TGCGCCAGCAGACCGACGGCAAGGGGAAAAGAGACCCAGTACTTC
TRBD1 - TRBJ1-1 TRBV13 CASRYRGQGWYTEAFF TGTGCCAGCAGATATCGGGGACAGGGATGGTACACTGAAGCTTTCTTT
- - TRBJ2-6 TRBV25-1 CASSEFGSSGANVLTF TGTGCCAGCAGTGAATTCGGGAGTTCTGGGGCCAACGTCCTGACTTTC
- - TRBJ2-2 TRBV5-1 CATQQGTGELFF TGCGCCACCCAACAGGGCACCGGGGAGCTGTTTTTT
TRBD2 - TRBJ2-7 TRBV2 CASSLSGRVPYEQYF TGTGCCAGCAGTCTTAGCGGGAGGGTACCCTACGAGCAGTACTTC
TRBD2 - TRBJ2-5 TRBV7-2 CASSLGPGAGDGKRETQYF TGTGCCAGCAGCTTAGGGCCAGGAGCGGGAGATGGCAAGCGGGAGACCCAGTACTTC
- - TRBJ1-5 TRBV6-1 CASSEAHGQWLSQPQHF TGTGCCAGCAGTGAAGCGCACGGACAATGGTTGAGTCAGCCCCAGCATTTT
- once TRBJ1-1 TRBV19 CASRSEARTEAFF TGTGCCAGTAGGTCGGAGGCTAGGACTGAAGCTTTCTTT
TRBD2 few TRBJ2-5 TRBV5-1 CASSLGLALQETQYF TGCGCCAGCAGCTTGGGACTAGCTCTCCAAGAGACCCAGTACTTC
- - TRBJ2-2 TRBV6-5 CASSWTRGAAGELFF TGTGCCAGCAGCTGGACCAGGGGTGCCGCCGGGGAGCTGTTTTTT
TRBD2 - TRBJ2-5 TRBV4-2 CASSRGGGSETQYF TGTGCCAGCAGCCGGGGCGGGGGGTCGGAGACCCAGTACTTC
TRBD1 - TRBJ1-2 TRBV4-2 CASSQDEGAGYGYTF TGTGCCAGCAGCCAAGATGAGGGGGCTGGCTATGGCTACACCTTC
- - TRBJ1-6 TRBV5-1 CASSYGGGTLGSPLHF TGCGCCAGCAGCTATGGAGGCGGGACCTTGGGTTCACCCCTCCACTTT
- - TRBJ2-6 TRBV7-6 CASTFGGFGANVLTF TGTGCCAGCACGTTCGGGGGTTTCGGGGCCAACGTCCTGACTTTC
TRBD1 - TRBJ1-2 TRBV4-3 CASSQGPGQGVYGYTF TGCGCCAGCAGCCAAGGACCGGGACAGGGTGTCTATGGCTACACCTTC
- - TRBJ2-1 TRBV7-2 CASSLAGPEQFF TGTGCCAGCAGCTTAGCCGGTCCTGAGCAGTTCTTC
- - TRBJ2-5 TRBV7-2 CASSFTGSGRETQYF TGTGCCAGCAGCTTTACAGGGTCCGGTCGCGAGACCCAGTACTTC
- once TRBJ1-1 TRBV9 CASSVEQGFTEAFF TGTGCCAGCAGCGTAGAACAGGGTTTCACTGAAGCTTTCTTT
- - TRBJ2-5 TRBV7-9 CASSFGSVGSQETQYF TGTGCCAGCAGCTTCGGGTCCGTCGGGTCTCAAGAGACCCAGTACTTC
TRBD1 once TRBJ1-5 TRBV7-9 CASSLASGTGEGPQHF TGTGCCAGCAGCTTAGCCTCCGGGACAGGGGAAGGGCCCCAGCATTTT
TRBD1 - TRBJ2-3 TRBV27 CASRGTGARDTQYF TGTGCCAGCAGGGGGACAGGGGCCCGGGATACGCAGTATTTT
TRBD1 - TRBJ2-7 TRBV15 CATSREQGGSYEQYF TGTGCCACCAGCAGAGAACAGGGGGGCTCCTACGAGCAGTACTTC
TRBD2 - TRBJ2-3 TRBV5-4 CASSWTSGSLTDTQYF TGTGCCAGCAGCTGGACTAGCGGGAGTCTAACAGATACGCAGTATTTT
TRBD2 few TRBJ2-3 TRBV7-2 CASSLSGSPDTQYF TGTGCCAGCAGCCTGAGCGGGAGTCCGGATACGCAGTATTTT
- - TRBJ1-5 TRBV4-1 CASSQAFTQGRRVSQPQHF TGCGCCAGCAGCCAGGCCTTTACTCAGGGGAGAAGGGTCTCTCAGCCCCAGCATTTT
- - TRBJ1-2 TRBV5-1 CASSLDMTGVDGYTF TGCGCCAGCAGCTTGGATATGACAGGAGTCGATGGCTACACCTTC
TRBD1 - TRBJ1-1 TRBV10-3 CAASGTGSITEAFF TGTGCCGCCAGCGGGACAGGGTCCATCACTGAAGCTTTCTTT
TRBD1 - TRBJ1-2 TRBV10-3 CAISGDPDREFHGYTF TGTGCCATCAGTGGGGACCCCGACAGGGAATTTCATGGCTACACCTTC
- few TRBJ1-2 TRBV9 CASSKASGGYTF TGTGCCAGCAGTAAGGCCTCGGGTGGCTACACCTTC
TRBD1 - TRBJ1-4 TRBV25-1 CASSGTGEKRSEKLFF TGTGCCAGCAGTGGGACAGGAGAAAAACGAAGTGAAAAACTGTTTTTT
TRBD1 - TRBJ1-3 TRBV7-9 CASSWDRGPHSGNTIYF TGTGCCAGCAGCTGGGACAGGGGCCCCCACTCTGGAAACACCATATATTTT
- - TRBJ2-2 TRBV10-3 CAIPSSVSNTGELFF TGTGCCATCCCGTCTTCGGTCTCGAACACCGGGGAGCTGTTTTTT
TRBD2 - TRBJ2-7 TRBV10-3 CAISPTSGRDEQYF TGTGCCATCAGTCCAACTAGCGGGAGGGACGAGCAGTACTTC
- once TRBJ2-7 TRBV13 CASSLGSSYEQYF TGTGCCAGCAGCTTAGGGAGCTCCTACGAGCAGTACTTC
- few TRBJ2-7 TRBV19 CASSTRQVRTGEQYF TGTGCCAGTAGTACGCGACAGGTCCGAACGGGCGAGCAGTACTTC
- - TRBJ2-2 TRBV4-3 CASSPSGRTGNTGELFF TGCGCCAGCAGCCCCAGTGGTCGCACAGGGAACACCGGGGAGCTGTTTTTT
TRBD2 - TRBJ2-1 TRBV6-6 CASSGLAGDNEQFF TGTGCCAGCAGTGGACTAGCGGGAGACAATGAGCAGTTCTTC
- - TRBJ1-2 TRBV21-1 CAPLAVRRTNYGYTF TGTGCCCCCCTAGCCGTTCGCCGGACTAACTATGGCTACACCTTC
TRBD2 - TRBJ2-7 TRBV7-2 CASSLTTSGQSYEQYF TGTGCCAGCAGCTTAACGACTAGCGGGCAATCCTACGAGCAGTACTTC
- - TRBJ1-2 TRBV2 CASSADKNYGYTF TGTGCCAGCAGCGCGGACAAGAACTATGGCTACACCTTC
TRBD1 - TRBJ1-2 TRBV29-1 CSSILGQGNGYTF TGCAGCTCAATCCTGGGACAGGGTAATGGCTACACCTTC
TRBD2 - TRBJ2-7 TRBV13 CASSLRGGSSYEQYF TGTGCCAGCAGCTTACGCGGGGGGAGCTCCTACGAGCAGTACTTC
TRBD1 - TRBJ1-1 TRBV5-4 CASSLDRGPIEAFF TGTGCCAGCAGCCTAGACAGGGGGCCAATTGAAGCTTTCTTT
TRBD2 - TRBJ2-7 TRBV5-1 CASSPGGLGYEQYF TGCGCCAGCAGCCCGGGGGGACTTGGCTACGAGCAGTACTTC
- - TRBJ2-7 TRBV18 CASSPAVGYEQYF TGTGCCAGCTCACCAGCGGTCGGGTACGAGCAGTACTTC
- - TRBJ2-3 TRBV9 CASSVGALEGDTQYF TGTGCCAGCAGCGTAGGGGCCCTAGAGGGAGATACGCAGTATTTT
- - TRBJ2-3 TRBV5-1 CASSPGTLTDTQYF TGCGCCAGCAGCCCGGGGACATTAACAGATACGCAGTATTTT
TRBD1 - TRBJ2-3 TRBV4-1 CASSQDGSGGDTQYF TGCGCCAGCAGCCAAGATGGTTCAGGGGGAGATACGCAGTATTTT
- once TRBJ1-6 TRBV9 CASSVAAGDNSPLHF TGTGCCAGCAGCGTAGCTGCGGGGGATAATTCACCCCTCCACTTT